The clone carrying this T cell receptor beta chain was found many times. Per germline, CDR1 LGHDT and CDR2 YNNKEL (reference sequence). This CDR3 spans 13 amino acids. Deletions cut 0 bases from V and 8 bases from J, with 8 bases between. Each molecule of TCR cDNA was tagged with one unique molecular identifier. MiXCR, applied by TCRdb to the 5' RACE reads, yields one record per CDR3 protein. The sample consists of some 120,000 distinct CDR3 sequences, 10% to 15% of them appearing once. The source of the sample is a study of spatial heterogeneity in lung cancer. In the study overall: Follow-up PBMC specimens underwent sequencing when available; their median timing was around 2 years after resection.

The time point here: blood at routine non-recurrence follow-up after resection. TCRs were sequenced from unsorted whole RNA of tumor, nontumor lung or PBMC. The sample here was PBMCs, taken at follow-up. The V gene is TRBV3-1, the J gene TRBJ2-1; D gene uncertain. This TCR derives from a male donor with early-stage non-small cell lung cancer. The CDR3: CASSQDDADEQFF. The CDR3 coding sequence is TGTGCCAGCAGCCAAGATGACGCGGATGAGCAGTTCTTC.